The rows below give T cell receptor beta chains drawn from one sample of a study of a mutant IDH1 vaccine in newly diagnosed glioma. Assay used: immunoSEQ multiplex PCR; TCRdb lists only in-frame clones, some missing. The sample comprises about 83,000 clones, roughly nine tenths of which are singletons, and approximately 0.58% rests with the top ten. Their target antigens are unknown. Sample: PBMCs, taken from a glioma patient whose treatment included an IDH1 peptide vaccine. The source of these receptors is a woman aged 45-59 years with glioma. Each CDR3 is given with its conserved first and last residue. Each record gives: V gene, J gene, CDR3 protein.

TRBV6-5	TRBJ1-2	CASSYSGGSPYGYTF
TRBV10-3	TRBJ2-1	CAIRTSGQNEQFF
TRBV7-8	TRBJ1-5	CASSFRQGGGQPQHF
TRBV28	TRBJ1-1	CASSFLPGMNTEAFF
TRBV6-5	TRBJ2-5	CASTGGAETQYF
TRBV7-6	TRBJ1-3	CASSFSYRGLSGNTIYF
TRBV7-2	TRBJ2-1	CASSPRELAVAYNEQFF
TRBV27	TRBJ2-1	CASKPGLAEYNEQFF
TRBV10-1	TRBJ2-7	CASSESDYEQYF
TRBV15	TRBJ2-5	CATGRAGFETQYF
TRBV11-2	TRBJ2-1	CASSPISGRVGEQFF
TRBV5-4	TRBJ2-7	CASSSPGTGASYEQYF
TRBV7-3	TRBJ2-2	CASSSYDGELFF
TRBV11-2	TRBJ2-2	CASSLDRGGTGELFF
TRBV5-1	TRBJ2-3	CASSLLAGGTDTQYF
TRBV14	TRBJ2-1	CASSQDWRAYNEQFF
TRBV27	TRBJ1-4	CASSKGTTGKLFF
TRBV28	TRBJ2-6	CASSPRDPSGANVLTF
TRBV4-1	TRBJ2-7	CASSLLRESYEQYF
TRBV5-8	TRBJ2-3	CASSATGVSTDTQYF
TRBV2	TRBJ1-4	CASIEGGGGEKLFF
TRBV23-1	TRBJ2-1	CATHGSYNEQFF
TRBV14	TRBJ2-7	CASSQGGSGNFEQYF